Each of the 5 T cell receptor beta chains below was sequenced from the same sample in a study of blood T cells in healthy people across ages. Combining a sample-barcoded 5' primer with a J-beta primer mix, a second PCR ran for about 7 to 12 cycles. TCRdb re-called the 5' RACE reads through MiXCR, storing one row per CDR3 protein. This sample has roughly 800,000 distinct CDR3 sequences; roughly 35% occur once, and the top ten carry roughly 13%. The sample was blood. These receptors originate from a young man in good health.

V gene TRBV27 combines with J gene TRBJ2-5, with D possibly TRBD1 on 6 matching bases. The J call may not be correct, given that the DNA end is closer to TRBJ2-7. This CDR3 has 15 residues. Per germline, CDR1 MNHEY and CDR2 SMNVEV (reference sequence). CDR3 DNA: TGTGCCAGCAGTCTCCGACAGGCACCCTCCTACGAGCAGTACTTC. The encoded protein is CASSLRQAPSYEQYF.

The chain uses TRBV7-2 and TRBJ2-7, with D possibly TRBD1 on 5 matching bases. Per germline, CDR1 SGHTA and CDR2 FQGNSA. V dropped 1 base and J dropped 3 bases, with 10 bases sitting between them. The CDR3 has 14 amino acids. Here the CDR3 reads CASSLEDTVYEQYF. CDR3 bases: TGTGCCAGCAGCTTAGAGGACACGGTCTACGAGCAGTACTTC.

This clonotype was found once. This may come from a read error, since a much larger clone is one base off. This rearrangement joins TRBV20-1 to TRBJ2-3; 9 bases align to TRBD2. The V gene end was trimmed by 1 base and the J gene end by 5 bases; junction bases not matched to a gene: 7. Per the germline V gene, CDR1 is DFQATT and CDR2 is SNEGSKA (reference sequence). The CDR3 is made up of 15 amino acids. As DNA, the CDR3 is TGCAGTGCTAGAGGGCGGGGGGGGCAGAGAGATACGCAGTATTTT. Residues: CSARGRGGQRDTQYF.

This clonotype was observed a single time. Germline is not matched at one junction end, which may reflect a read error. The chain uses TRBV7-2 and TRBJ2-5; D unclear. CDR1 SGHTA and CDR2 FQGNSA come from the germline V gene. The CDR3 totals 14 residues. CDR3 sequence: CASSVDRAQEAQYF. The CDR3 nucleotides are TGTGCCAGCAGCGTCGACCGGGCCCAAGAGGCCCAGTACTTC.

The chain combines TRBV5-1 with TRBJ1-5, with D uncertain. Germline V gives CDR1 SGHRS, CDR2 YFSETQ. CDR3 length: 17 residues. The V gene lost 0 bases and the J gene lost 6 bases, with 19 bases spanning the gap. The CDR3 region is CASSLGPSGKRSQPQHF. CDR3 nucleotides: TGCGCCAGCAGCTTGGGCCCCTCAGGAAAGAGGAGTCAGCCCCAGCATTTT.